The 25 T cell receptor beta chains given below trace back to one sample, sequenced in a study of OX40 agonist ivuxolimab in advanced cancers. Clones were read by immunoSEQ multiplex PCR, and TCRdb kept only the in-frame ones, dropping some. The sample comprises under 55,000 clones, approximately 87% of which are singletons, and 6.7% rests with the top ten. Sequences were derived from CD4+ or CD8+ T cells sorted from blood, sampled in a trial of the OX40 agonist ivuxolimab. Receptors were obtained from an adult with an advanced solid tumor such as melanoma, head and neck, liver or kidney cancer.

The genes are TRBV11-2 and TRBJ2-3, with 8 bases that match TRBD2. The V segment lost 5 bases and the J segment 1 base; nucleotides outside the gene matches: 8. From germline, CDR1 is SGHAT and CDR2 FQNNGV. This CDR3 has 16 amino acids. The CDR3 is CASSNTLAGRTDTQYF. The CDR3 DNA sequence: TGTGCCAGCAGCAATACTTTAGCGGGGCGCACAGATACGCAGTATTTT.

J is TRBJ1-2 and V is TRBV5-6, with a tentative D call TRBD1 (5 bases). The CDR3 runs 13 residues. The germline V and J ends were trimmed by 1 base and 4 bases, with 8 bases remaining between them. Germline V gene data show CDR1 as SGHDT and CDR2 as YYEEEE. CDR3 region: CASSLRQPYGYTF. The CDR3 DNA reads TGTGCCAGCAGCTTGAGACAGCCCTATGGCTACACCTTC. Full variable domain (outside the CDR3, taken from reference TRBV5-6 and TRBJ1-2): DAGVTQSPTHLIKTRGQQVTLRCSPKSGHDTVSWYQQALGQGPQFIFQYYEEEERQRGNFPDRFSGHQFPNYSSELNVNALLLGDSALYLCASSLRQPYGYTFGSGTRLTVV.

The rearrangement uses TRBV5-1 and TRBJ2-5; 9 positions agree with TRBD2. This CDR3 spans 15 amino acids. J lost 1 base, V lost 5 bases, and 6 bases had no gene match. Germline values: CDR1 SGHRS, CDR2 YFSETQ. In nucleotides, the CDR3 is TGCGCCAGCAGTTCCAGCGGGGGGACCCAAGAGACCCAGTACTTC. As protein: CASSSSGGTQETQYF.

The V call is TRBV27, the J call TRBJ2-5, with TRBD2 identical over 14 bases. Per germline, CDR1 MNHEY and CDR2 SMNVEV (reference sequence). V gave up 2 bases and J gave up 4 bases; unmatched junction bases: 15. The CDR3 runs 20 residues. CDR3 bases: TGTGCCAGCAGTTTAGTTTCCCACCGAGGACTAGCGGGGGGAGGAGAGACCCAGTACTTC. The encoded protein is CASSLVSHRGLAGGGETQYF.

The chain has TRBV5-5 and TRBJ2-7; either TRBD1 or TRBD2 may fit D (5 bases each). V lost 2 bases to trimming and J lost 4 bases, with 13 bases between them. Germline V gives CDR1 SGHKS, CDR2 YYEKEE (reference sequence). The CDR3 totals 14 residues. The CDR3 reads CASSLIRDPYEQYF. CDR3 nucleotide sequence: TGTGCCAGCAGCTTAATCAGGGACCCATACGAGCAGTACTTC. Supplemented by reference TRBV5-5 and TRBJ2-7, the full variable domain reads DAGVTQSPTHLIKTRGQQVTLRCSPISGHKSVSWYQQVLGQGPQFIFQYYEKEERGRGNFPDRFSARQFPNYSSELNVNALLLGDSALYLCASSLIRDPYEQYFGPGTRLTVT.

By share of the sample, this clone is medium-sized. V is TRBV10-3 and J is TRBJ2-2; D possibly corresponds to TRBD1 (5 bases). Germline CDR1 and CDR2: ENHRY and SYGVKD. The CDR3 has 14 amino acids. Trimming took 4 bases from V and 1 from J, leaving 7 bases between them. The CDR3 nucleotides are TGTGCCATCAGTGGGACACAGAACACCGGGGAGCTGTTTTTT. Translated: CAISGTQNTGELFF.

This sequence joins TRBV7-5 and TRBJ1-2. TRBV7-5 is described as a pseudogene. The CDR3 is 8 residues long. CDR3 in amino acids: CARRARAF. The CDR3 DNA reads as TGTGCCAGAAGGGCTAGGGCCTTC.

Here the CDR3 DNA reads TGTGCCTTGAGGGGTCGGGGCGAAGAGACCCAGTACTTC. This sequence encodes CALRGRGEETQYF. The chain joins TRBV30 to TRBJ2-5; D may be TRBD1 or TRBD2 (5 bases each). Trimming stripped 7 bases from V and 3 bases from J, with 15 bases between. In germline, CDR1 is GTSNPN, CDR2 SVGIG (reference sequence). The CDR3 is 13 residues long. The whole variable domain, filled in from reference TRBV30 and TRBJ2-5, reads SQTIHQWPATLVQPVGSPLSLECTVEGTSNPNLYWYRQAAGRGLQLLFYSVGIGQISSEVPQNLSASRPQDRQFILSSKKLLLSDSGFYLCALRGRGEETQYFGPGTRLLVL.

The V gene is TRBV5-1, the J gene TRBJ1-6; D call uncertain. CDR1 and CDR2 (germline): SGHRS, YFSETQ. The CDR3 totals 17 residues. The V end was cut by 0 bases, the J end by 1 base, with 11 bases between. CDR3 DNA: TGCGCCAGCAGCTTGGCGGAAGGGCGGTCCTATAATTCACCCCTCCACTTT. It encodes CASSLAEGRSYNSPLHF.

The chain has TRBV7-6 and TRBJ2-5; D gene ambiguous. Germline V gives CDR1 SGHVS, CDR2 FNYEAQ. The CDR3 spans 15 residues. The V end was cut by 1 base, the J end by 2 bases, with 11 bases between. CDR3 nucleotides: TGTGCCAGCAGCTTAGTCTCGAGAGGTCAAGAGACCCAGTACTTC. The encoded protein is CASSLVSRGQETQYF.

The rearrangement uses TRBV6-1 and TRBJ2-5; no clear D gene. The V gene lost 3 bases and the J gene lost 0 bases, with 5 bases spanning the gap. The CDR3 runs to 13 residues. Germline-derived CDR1 and CDR2 are MNHNS and SASEGT. CDR3 loop: CASSETYQETQYF. The CDR3 bases are TGTGCCAGCAGTGAGACGTACCAAGAGACCCAGTACTTC.

The chain recombines TRBV19 with TRBJ1-3; tentatively, D is TRBD1 (5 bases). With 3 bases removed from V and 4 bases from J, the gap between germline ends came to 10 bases. Germline lookup yields CDR1 LNHDA and CDR2 SQIVND (reference sequence). CDR3 length: 14 residues. The CDR3 sequence is CASSIRDSGNTIYF. The CDR3 DNA is TGTGCCAGTAGTATCCGGGACTCAGGAAACACCATATATTTT.

The rearrangement joins TRBV6-5 to TRBJ1-5; TRBD1 agrees at 7 bases. The CDR3 extends over 14 amino acids. V lost 5 bases and J lost 5; bases outside the gene matches: 6. Germline V CDR1 and CDR2: MNHEY, SVGAGI. Here the CDR3 reads CASSEGGGYQPQHF. CDR3 bases: TGTGCCAGCAGTGAGGGAGGGGGCTATCAGCCCCAGCATTTT.

The chain is built from TRBV5-4 and TRBJ1-2; 9 positions match TRBD1. CDR3 length: 14 amino acids. V shed 3 bases, J shed 4 bases, and the junction held 4 bases outside the gene matches. CDR1 and CDR2 (germline): SGHNT, YYREEE (reference sequence). CDR3 region: CASSWTGVVYGYTF. The DNA for the CDR3 is TGTGCCAGCAGCTGGACAGGGGTGGTCTATGGCTACACCTTC.

In its sample, this clone was seen a few times. The V call is TRBV5-1, the J call TRBJ1-1; D remains unclear. In germline, CDR1 is SGHRS, CDR2 YFSETQ. The CDR3 has 13 residues. The V gene lost 1 base and the J gene lost 7 bases, with 11 bases spanning the gap. The CDR3 region is CASSLREDSEAFF. The CDR3, as DNA: TGCGCCAGCAGCTTGAGAGAAGATAGTGAAGCTTTCTTT.

This chain uses TRBV2 with TRBJ2-5, with 7 bases matching TRBD2. The trim removed 11 bases at V and 5 bases at J, leaving 8 bases unmatched. Looked up from germline, CDR1 is SNHLY and CDR2 is FYNNEI. The CDR3 runs to 12 residues. CDR3 nucleotides: TGTGCCGGCCCCGGGGGGTACGAGACCCAGTACTTC. As protein: CAGPGGYETQYF.

CDR3 protein: CASSLGGTDTIYF. The CDR3 DNA is TGTGCCAGCAGCTTAGGGGGGACGGACACCATATATTTT. The chain carries TRBV7-8 and TRBJ1-3; D is perhaps TRBD1 (5 bases). In germline, CDR1 is SGHVS, CDR2 FQNEAQ. The CDR3 loop spans 13 amino acids. V lost 1 base and J 8 bases, leaving 9 bases between the germline ends.

This clone occurred a few times. This sequence joins TRBV19 and TRBJ2-2, with 9 bases aligning to TRBD2. J gave up 3 bases and V 5 bases, and 7 bases lay outside the gene matches. From germline, CDR1 is LNHDA and CDR2 SQIVND (reference sequence). The CDR3 sequence is 16 residues long. For the CDR3, the DNA is TGTGCCAGTAGTCCCCGGGCGGGGGGGGACACCGGGGAGCTGTTTTTT. It codes for CASSPRAGGDTGELFF. The full variable domain, rest sourced from reference TRBV19 and TRBJ2-2, is DGGITQSPKYLFRKEGQNVTLSCEQNLNHDAMYWYRQDPGQGLRLIYYSQIVNDFQKGDIAEGYSVSREKKESFPLTVTSAQKNPTAFYLCASSPRAGGDTGELFFGEGSRLTVL.

This chain uses TRBV19 with TRBJ2-1; TRBD2 matches 10 bases. The CDR3 sequence is 13 residues long. Germline CDR1 and CDR2: LNHDA and SQIVND (reference sequence). With 8 bases clipped from V and 7 bases from J, the junction kept 5 bases outside the gene matches. The CDR3 sequence: CASLLAGRNEQFF. The CDR3 region has the DNA TGTGCCAGTTTACTAGCGGGGCGAAATGAGCAGTTCTTC.

A few counts support this clone. The chain uses TRBV6-6 and TRBJ1-1; D unresolved. The length of the CDR3 is 13 residues. V was shortened by 9 bases and J by 0 bases, with 11 bases between the two germline ends. Germline V gene lookup returns CDR1 MNHNY and CDR2 SVGAGI (reference sequence). The CDR3 sequence is CASCSLMNTEAFF. CDR3 sequence (DNA): TGTGCCAGTTGCTCACTAATGAACACTGAAGCTTTCTTT.

This sequence joins TRBV19 and TRBJ1-2; D possibly corresponds to TRBD1 (6 bases). V lost 1 base to trimming and J lost 8 bases, with 14 bases between them. Germline CDR1 LNHDA, CDR2 SQIVND (reference sequence). CDR3 length: 14 amino acids. This CDR3 reads CASSIVHREDGYTF. DNA of the CDR3: TGTGCCAGTAGTATAGTGCACAGGGAGGACGGCTACACCTTC.

The rearrangement joins TRBV11-3 to TRBJ1-1; tentative D call: TRBD1 (5 bases). CDR3 size: 15 residues. Germline V CDR1 and CDR2: SGHNT, YENEEA. Trimming took 5 bases from V and 1 from J, leaving 14 bases between them. In DNA, the CDR3 is TGTGCCAGCAGCCCCATCGTCGGGGGGAACACTGAAGCTTTCTTT. Translated: CASSPIVGGNTEAFF.

This clone has only a few counts. The gene calls are TRBV29-1 and TRBJ2-3; TRBD2 is a possible D gene (6 bases). The CDR3 covers 12 residues. The germline V and J ends were trimmed by 4 bases and 6 bases, with 11 bases remaining between them. Germline V gene sequence: CDR1 SQVTM, CDR2 ANQGSEA. The CDR3 spells CSVGEVADTQYF. The CDR3 nucleotides are TGCAGCGTTGGGGAGGTTGCGGATACGCAGTATTTT.

This clone was seen once. V usage is TRBV7-9 and J usage is TRBJ1-1; D is unclear. Germline V lookup: CDR1 SEHNR, CDR2 FQNEAQ (reference sequence). Trimming removed 3 bases from V and 1 base from J, with 6 bases in between. This CDR3 has 13 residues. The CDR3 DNA sequence: TGTGCCAGCAGCTTTACGGGGAACACTGAAGCTTTCTTT. Translating it yields CASSFTGNTEAFF. Together with reference TRBV7-9 and TRBJ1-1, the CDR3 gives the full variable domain: DTGVSQNPRHKITKRGQNVTFRCDPISEHNRLYWYRQTLGQGPEFLTYFQNEAQLEKSRLLSDRFSAERPKGSFSTLEIQRTEQGDSAMYLCASSFTGNTEAFFGQGTRLTVV.

The table lists this clone with a few counts. The rearrangement links TRBV30 to TRBJ1-5; D may be TRBD1 (5 bases). The CDR3 is made up of 11 amino acids. Between the trimmed V and J ends, which lost 5 bases and 3 bases, there was a span of 5 bases. Germline assignment: CDR1 GTSNPN and CDR2 SVGIG (reference sequence). CDR3 region: CAWGTNQPQHF. In DNA form, the CDR3 reads TGTGCCTGGGGGACCAATCAGCCCCAGCATTTT.